These 14 T cell receptor beta chains were all obtained from the same sample, sequenced in a study of cytomegalovirus exposure and HLA in healthy donors. The PCR made use of 60 Vbeta and 13 Jbeta primers. Some clones are missing from TCRdb's copy, which holds only in-frame ones; the method was immunoSEQ multiplex PCR. The sample has 200,000 to 300,000 clones, roughly 82% seen once. Sample: PBMCs. Every receptor here comes from a woman aged 40 to 50 in good health and CMV-seropositive.

CDR3 bases: TGTGCCAGCAGCTTAAACGGGGGTTCAAGCAACTATGGCTACACCTTC. This gives the protein CASSLNGGSSNYGYTF. This chain uses TRBV7-3 with TRBJ1-2, with D perhaps TRBD1 (5 bases). The CDR3 is 16 amino acids. Germline lookup yields CDR1 SGHTA and CDR2 FQGTGA. The V end was cut by 1 base, the J end by 2 bases, with 14 bases between.

The chain is built from TRBV18 and TRBJ2-1, with 8 bases matching TRBD2. V lost 5 bases to trimming and J lost 6 bases; unmatched junction nucleotides: 9. Germline V gene sequence: CDR1 KGHSH, CDR2 LQKENI. The CDR3 sequence is 15 residues long. Here the CDR3 reads CASSARGGAGNEQFF. The CDR3 region has the DNA TGTGCCAGCTCAGCCCGGGGGGGCGCGGGCAATGAGCAGTTCTTC.

The V and J genes are TRBV12-5 and TRBJ2-2; D ambiguous. Trimming took 3 bases from V and 2 from J, leaving 7 bases between them. There are 14 residues in the CDR3. Germline V gene lookup returns CDR1 LGHNT and CDR2 FRNRAP. Here the CDR3 DNA reads TGTGCTAGTGGTTTATGGCAAAACACCGGGGAGCTGTTTTTT. It encodes CASGLWQNTGELFF.

This clone has more than one count but fewer than ten. The chain links TRBV7-9 to TRBJ1-1; no firm D call. There are 12 residues in the CDR3. In germline, CDR1 is SEHNR, CDR2 FQNEAQ (reference sequence). Between the trimmed V and J ends, which lost 6 bases and 2 bases, there was a span of 7 bases. CDR3 residues: CASRLENTEAFF. CDR3 bases: TGTGCCAGCAGACTTGAAAACACTGAAGCTTTCTTT.

This chain uses TRBV9 with TRBJ2-6; D gene unclear. Between the trimmed V and J ends, which lost 1 base and 0 bases, there was a span of 11 bases. Germline assignment: CDR1 SGDLS and CDR2 YYNGEE. The CDR3 is made up of 17 amino acids. The CDR3 DNA sequence: TGTGCCAGCAGCGTACTCCCGGTGCTCTCTGGGGCCAACGTCCTGACTTTC. The encoded protein is CASSVLPVLSGANVLTF.

The chain employs TRBV5-1 and TRBJ2-2; TRBD2 matches at 7 bases. V was clipped by 4 bases and J by 0 bases; unmatched bases: 3. This CDR3 region has 15 residues. Germline V lookup: CDR1 SGHRS, CDR2 YFSETQ. The CDR3 DNA is TGCGCCAGCAGCGCGGGACTAACGAACACCGGGGAGCTGTTTTTT. It codes for CASSAGLTNTGELFF.

V and J are TRBV7-8 and TRBJ1-1, with D unresolved. V shed 7 bases and J shed 0 bases, with 3 bases lying between them. CDR1 is SGHVS, CDR2 FQNEAQ, per germline. This CDR3 has 11 amino acids. The DNA of the CDR3 is TGTGCCAGCATAATGAACACTGAAGCTTTCTTT. Protein: CASIMNTEAFF.

The chain couples TRBV11-3 to TRBJ1-2; 8 bases are a match to TRBD1. The germline CDR1 and CDR2 sequences are SGHNT and YENEEA. The CDR3 has 13 amino acids. The trim removed 5 bases at V and 4 bases at J, leaving 3 bases unmatched. CDR3 sequence reads: CASSPDRVYGYTF. The CDR3 DNA reads TGTGCCAGCAGCCCGGACAGGGTCTATGGCTACACCTTC.

This sequence joins TRBV11-2 and TRBJ1-4; 7 nucleotides line up with TRBD1. The trim removed 1 base at V and 8 bases at J, leaving 7 bases unmatched. This CDR3 has 15 amino acids. Germline V gene sequence: CDR1 SGHAT, CDR2 FQNNGV. Here the CDR3 reads CASSLGRGRMEKLFF. CDR3 nucleotides: TGTGCCAGCAGCTTAGGGAGGGGGCGGATGGAAAAACTGTTTTTT.

This clone was seen a single time. The genes are TRBV4-2 and TRBJ1-2; TRBD1 matches 7 bases. J was trimmed by 2 bases and V by 0 bases; bases with no gene match: 6. The germline V gene encodes CDR1 LGHNA and CDR2 YNFKEQ. CDR3 length: 16 residues. CDR3 in amino acids: CASSQDSGTANYGYTF. As DNA, the CDR3 is TGTGCCAGCAGCCAAGACTCCGGGACAGCGAACTATGGCTACACCTTC.

V usage is TRBV2 and J usage is TRBJ2-3, with 10 bases identical to TRBD2. Germline V gene data show CDR1 as SNHLY and CDR2 as FYNNEI. The CDR3 is 17 amino acids. V lost 4 bases to trimming and J lost 1 base; unmatched junction nucleotides: 8. The CDR3 DNA reads as TGTGCCAGCAGTGTACTGTCCGGGACTAGCGGCACAGATACGCAGTATTTT. It yields the protein CASSVLSGTSGTDTQYF.

The gene calls are TRBV10-3 and TRBJ1-2; D might be TRBD1 (6 bases). The CDR3 contains 12 residues. V shed 3 bases and J shed 8 bases, with 10 bases lying between them. In germline, CDR1 is ENHRY, CDR2 SYGVKD. CDR3 loop: CAISEGTQGYTF. Here the CDR3 DNA reads TGTGCCATCAGTGAAGGGACACAGGGCTACACCTTC.

This chain uses TRBV30 with TRBJ2-7; the D gene is possibly TRBD1 (5 bases). Trimming removed 3 bases at V and 9 bases at J, with 15 bases between. Germline V lookup: CDR1 GTSNPN, CDR2 SVGIG (reference sequence). The CDR3 contains 12 residues. The chain's CDR3 is CAWSDTGHGQYF. Here the CDR3 DNA reads TGTGCCTGGAGCGATACCGGACATGGGCAGTACTTC.

The chain employs TRBV5-1 and TRBJ1-4; 11 nucleotides match TRBD1. V trimming: 4 bases; J trimming: 1 base; junction bases outside the gene matches: 6. There are 17 residues in the CDR3. Germline loops: CDR1 SGHRS, CDR2 YFSETQ. For the CDR3, the DNA is TGCGCCAGCAGCGGCGGACAGGGGGCGGTAACTAATGAAAAACTGTTTTTT. Its protein product is CASSGGQGAVTNEKLFF.